The clone carrying this T cell receptor (beta chain) was recorded a few times. Treatment: roughly 19 received Ad26.COV2.S at low or high dose, single or two shots; about 5 received placebo; per-sample allocation not given. Collection of the samples took place on day 63 after the first injection of vaccine or placebo. What was given as vaccine was an Ad26 vector encoding Wuhan-strain SARS-CoV-2 spike. CDR3 size: 15 residues. Trimming removed 0 bases from V and 7 bases from J; junction bases left unmatched: 6. The germline V gene encodes CDR1 SGHRS and CDR2 YFSETQ. The data were obtained in a study of Ad26.COV2.S vaccination and SARS-CoV-2 variants. Measured with immunoSEQ multiplex PCR; TCRdb has only the in-frame clones, and not every one. The sample carries hundreds of thousands of clones, 80% to 90% recorded once.

This clonotype was obtained from a person aged 18-65 years who received the Ad26.COV2.S COVID-19 vaccine or a placebo. The chain uses TRBV5-1 and TRBJ1-5; TRBD1 matches at 8 bases. The sample here was peripheral blood, taken in a trial of Ad26.COV2.S vaccine versus placebo. The CDR3: CASSLGTGQGQPQHF. In DNA form, the CDR3 reads TGCGCCAGCAGCTTGGGGACAGGGCAGGGACAGCCCCAGCATTTT.